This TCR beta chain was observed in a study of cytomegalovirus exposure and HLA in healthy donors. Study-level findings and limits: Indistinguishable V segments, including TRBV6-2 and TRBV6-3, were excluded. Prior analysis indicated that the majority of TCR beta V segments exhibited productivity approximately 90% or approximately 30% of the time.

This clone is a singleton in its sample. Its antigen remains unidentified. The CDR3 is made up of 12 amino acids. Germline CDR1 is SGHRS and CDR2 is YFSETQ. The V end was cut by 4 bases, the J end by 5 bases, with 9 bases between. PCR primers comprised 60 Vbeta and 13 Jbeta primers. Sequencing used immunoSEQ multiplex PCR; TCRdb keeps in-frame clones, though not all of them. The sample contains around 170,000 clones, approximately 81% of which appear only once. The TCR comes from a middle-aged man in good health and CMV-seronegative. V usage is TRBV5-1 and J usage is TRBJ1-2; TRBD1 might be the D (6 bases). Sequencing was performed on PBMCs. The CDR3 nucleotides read TGCGCCAGCAGCCCACAGGGATATGGCTACACCTTC. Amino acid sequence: CASSPQGYGYTF.